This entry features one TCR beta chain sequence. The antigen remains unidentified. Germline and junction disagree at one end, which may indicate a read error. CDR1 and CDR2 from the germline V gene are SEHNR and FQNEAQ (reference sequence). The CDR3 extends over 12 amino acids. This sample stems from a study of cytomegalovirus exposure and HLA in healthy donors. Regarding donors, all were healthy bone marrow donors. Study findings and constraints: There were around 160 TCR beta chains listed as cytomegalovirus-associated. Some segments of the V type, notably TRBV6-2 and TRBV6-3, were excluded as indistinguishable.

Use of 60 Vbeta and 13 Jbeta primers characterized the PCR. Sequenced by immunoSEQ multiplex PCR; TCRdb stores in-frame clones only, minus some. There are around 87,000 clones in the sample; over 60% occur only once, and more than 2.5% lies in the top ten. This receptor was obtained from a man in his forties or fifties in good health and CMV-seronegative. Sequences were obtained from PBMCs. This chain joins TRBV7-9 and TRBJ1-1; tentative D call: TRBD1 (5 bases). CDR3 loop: CSSSTGNTEAFF. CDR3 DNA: TGTTCCAGCAGCACAGGTAACACTGAAGCTTTCTTT.